A single sample is the source of the 10 T cell receptor beta chains below, sequenced in a study of identical twins. TCRdb recomputed calls from the 5' RACE reads with MiXCR, one row per CDR3 protein. The data show approximately 470,000 distinct CDR3 sequences, with approximately 15% seen just once and approximately 0.52% held by the top ten. These data were likewise used in another study, on yellow fever vaccine responses in identical twins.

The sequenced sample was CD4+ T cells sorted from blood. These receptors all stem from a woman aged 18-29 years in good health.

This clonotype was picked up a small number of times. This rearrangement joins TRBV29-1 to TRBJ2-7, with D perhaps matching TRBD2 (5 bases). Trimming pared 6 bases from V and 2 bases from J, leaving 8 bases between. The CDR3 is 11 amino acids. The V gene's germline CDR1 is SQVTM and CDR2 ANQGSEA. CDR3 DNA: TGCAGCGTGGCGGAGGCCTACGAGCAGTACTTC. It encodes CSVAEAYEQYF.

The CDR3 protein is CASSSVGQPTDTQYF. DNA of the CDR3: TGTGCCAGCAGCTCCGTGGGACAGCCCACAGATACGCAGTATTTT. The chain joins TRBV7-2 to TRBJ2-3; 7 nucleotides line up with TRBD1. Germline V gene sequence: CDR1 SGHTA, CDR2 FQGNSA. This CDR3 has 15 amino acids. Trimming cost V 4 bases and J 2 bases; bases outside gene matches: 6.

The V call is TRBV12-3 or TRBV12-4, the J call TRBJ1-2; D is unclear. The CDR3 consists of 13 residues. Between the trimmed V and J ends, which lost 5 bases and 4 bases, there was a span of 11 bases. This CDR3 is CASSPPMIYGYTF. The CDR3 coding sequence is TGTGCCAGCAGTCCTCCCATGATCTATGGCTACACCTTC.

There are a few counts of this clonotype. CDR3 region: CACQDRVNEKLFF. The CDR3 nucleotides read TGTGCCTGTCAGGACAGGGTTAATGAAAAACTGTTTTTT. This sequence joins TRBV7-9 and TRBJ1-4, with 8 positions matching TRBD1. V lost 11 bases to trimming and J lost 4 bases; unmatched junction nucleotides: 6. CDR1 and CDR2 from the germline V gene are SEHNR and FQNEAQ (reference sequence). This CDR3 contains 13 residues.

This rearrangement joins TRBV10-3 to TRBJ2-5, with D tentatively TRBD1 (5 bases). The CDR3 contains 13 residues. Deletions cut 6 bases from V and 9 bases from J, with 17 bases between. CDR1 is ENHRY and CDR2 is SYGVKD in the germline V gene. The CDR3 protein is CAISLDRGRAQYF. The CDR3 bases are TGTGCCATCAGCTTGGACCGCGGCAGGGCCCAGTACTTC.

This clonotype came up a few times. The DNA of the CDR3 is TGCAGCGCTGGGGCAGGGGTCACAGGGGGGAATGAAGCTTTCTTT. This sequence encodes CSAGAGVTGGNEAFF. The chain has TRBV29-1 and TRBJ1-1, with 8 bases fitting TRBD1. This CDR3 region has 15 residues. Unmatched junction bases numbered 17, after V lost 7 bases and J lost 7 bases. The germline CDR1 and CDR2 sequences are SQVTM and ANQGSEA.

This clonotype occurred a few times. The chain recombines TRBV7-9 with TRBJ2-2; 12 bases are a match to TRBD2. Per the germline V gene, CDR1 is SEHNR and CDR2 is FQNEAQ (reference sequence). Trimming removed 6 bases from V and 3 bases from J; junction bases left unmatched: 2. This CDR3 region has 15 residues. The CDR3 here is CASRRLAGDTGELFF. CDR3 coding DNA: TGTGCCAGCAGACGACTAGCGGGGGACACCGGGGAGCTGTTTTTT.

This clonotype has more than one count but fewer than ten. The rearrangement joins TRBV5-6 to TRBJ2-2, with 9 bases lining up with TRBD1. CDR1 and CDR2 (germline): SGHDT, YYEEEE. V lost 3 bases and J lost 5; bases outside the gene matches: 11. This CDR3 comprises 17 residues. Here the CDR3 reads CASSSIPGQGFTGELFF. CDR3 in DNA: TGTGCCAGCAGCTCTATACCGGGACAGGGATTTACCGGGGAGCTGTTTTTT.

This clonotype was observed a handful of times. The chain joins TRBV5-8 to TRBJ2-7, with a tentative D call TRBD2 (7 bases). CDR3 length: 17 residues. Germline values: CDR1 SGHTS, CDR2 YDEGEE. Trimming took off 2 bases at V and 4 bases at J, with 22 bases between the two ends. CDR3 sequence: CASSLPGASGKRYEQYF. The CDR3 region has the DNA TGTGCCAGCAGCTTACCGGGGGCTAGCGGTAAACGGTACGAGCAGTACTTC.

The V gene is TRBV5-1, the J gene TRBJ2-1, with a possible D match to TRBD1 (5 bases). The germline V and J ends were trimmed by 3 bases and 9 bases, with 16 bases remaining between them. This CDR3 spans 14 amino acids. The V gene's germline CDR1 is SGHRS and CDR2 YFSETQ. The DNA of the CDR3 is TGCGCCAGCAGCTACGACGGACCCAGGGTTGAGCAGTTCTTC. Translation gives CASSYDGPRVEQFF.